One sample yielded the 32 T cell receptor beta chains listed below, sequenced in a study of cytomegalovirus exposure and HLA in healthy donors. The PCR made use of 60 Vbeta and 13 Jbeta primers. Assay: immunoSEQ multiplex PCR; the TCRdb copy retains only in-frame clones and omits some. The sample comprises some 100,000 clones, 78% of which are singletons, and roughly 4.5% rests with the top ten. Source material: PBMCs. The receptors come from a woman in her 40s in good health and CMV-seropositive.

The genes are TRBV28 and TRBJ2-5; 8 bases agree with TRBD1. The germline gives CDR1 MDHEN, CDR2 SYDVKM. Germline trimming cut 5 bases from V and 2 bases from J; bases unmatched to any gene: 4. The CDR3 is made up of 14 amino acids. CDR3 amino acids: CASSPGDRQETQYF. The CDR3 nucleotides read TGTGCCAGCAGTCCCGGGGACAGGCAAGAGACCCAGTACTTC.

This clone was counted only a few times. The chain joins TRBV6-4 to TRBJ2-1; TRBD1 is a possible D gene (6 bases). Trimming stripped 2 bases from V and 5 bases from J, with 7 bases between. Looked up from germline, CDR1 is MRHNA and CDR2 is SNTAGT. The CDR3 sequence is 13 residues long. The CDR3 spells CASSDQGNNEQFF. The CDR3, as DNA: TGTGCCAGCAGTGACCAGGGGAACAATGAGCAGTTCTTC.

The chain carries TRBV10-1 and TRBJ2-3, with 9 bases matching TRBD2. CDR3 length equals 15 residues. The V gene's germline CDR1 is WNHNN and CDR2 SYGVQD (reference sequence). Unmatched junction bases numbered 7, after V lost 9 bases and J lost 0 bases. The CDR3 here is CARGTSRPSTDTQYF. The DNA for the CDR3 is TGCGCCAGGGGGACTAGCAGACCTAGCACAGATACGCAGTATTTT.

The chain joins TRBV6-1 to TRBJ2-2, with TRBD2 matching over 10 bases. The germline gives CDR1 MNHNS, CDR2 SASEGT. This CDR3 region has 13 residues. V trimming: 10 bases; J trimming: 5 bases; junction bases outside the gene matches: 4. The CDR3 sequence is CATGTSDTGELFF. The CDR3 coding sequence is TGTGCCACCGGGACTAGCGATACCGGGGAGCTGTTTTTT.

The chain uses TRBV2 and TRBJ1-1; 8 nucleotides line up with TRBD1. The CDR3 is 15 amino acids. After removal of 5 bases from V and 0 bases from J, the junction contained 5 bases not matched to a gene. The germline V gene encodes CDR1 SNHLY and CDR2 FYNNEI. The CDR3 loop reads CASSLRGPLNTEAFF. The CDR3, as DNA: TGTGCCAGCAGTCTCAGGGGGCCGCTGAACACTGAAGCTTTCTTT.

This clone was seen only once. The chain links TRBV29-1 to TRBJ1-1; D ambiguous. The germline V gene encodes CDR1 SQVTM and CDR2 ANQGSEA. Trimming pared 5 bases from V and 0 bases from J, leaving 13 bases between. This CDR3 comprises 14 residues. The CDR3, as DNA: TGCAGCGTTTTGGAGGCCTCATTGAACACTGAAGCTTTCTTT. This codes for CSVLEASLNTEAFF. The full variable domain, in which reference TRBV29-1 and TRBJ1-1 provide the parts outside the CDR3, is SAVISQKPSRDICQRGTSLTIQCQVDSQVTMMFWYRQQPGQSLTLIATANQGSEATYESGFVIDKFPISRPNLTFSTLTVSNMSPEDSSIYLCSVLEASLNTEAFFGQGTRLTVV.

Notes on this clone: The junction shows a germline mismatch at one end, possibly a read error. In DNA, the CDR3 is TGTGCCAGCAGCTTATCCTCCGGGACGAACACCGGGGAGCTGTTTTTT. Amino acids: CASSLSSGTNTGELFF. The rearrangement links TRBV27 to TRBJ2-2; weak D call: TRBD2 (5 bases). Germline CDR1 is MNHEY and CDR2 is SMNVEV (reference sequence). CDR3 size: 16 residues.

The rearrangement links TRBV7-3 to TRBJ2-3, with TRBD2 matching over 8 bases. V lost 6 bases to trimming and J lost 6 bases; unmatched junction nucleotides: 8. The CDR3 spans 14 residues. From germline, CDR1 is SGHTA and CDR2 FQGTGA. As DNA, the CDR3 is TGTGCCAGCAGACAAGGACTAGCCGTGGATACGCAGTATTTT. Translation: CASRQGLAVDTQYF.

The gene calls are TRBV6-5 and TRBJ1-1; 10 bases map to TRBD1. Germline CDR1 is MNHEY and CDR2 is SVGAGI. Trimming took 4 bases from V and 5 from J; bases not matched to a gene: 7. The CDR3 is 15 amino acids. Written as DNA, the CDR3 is TGTGCCAGCAGTTCCCGGGACAGGGGTTTTACTGAAGCTTTCTTT. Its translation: CASSSRDRGFTEAFF.

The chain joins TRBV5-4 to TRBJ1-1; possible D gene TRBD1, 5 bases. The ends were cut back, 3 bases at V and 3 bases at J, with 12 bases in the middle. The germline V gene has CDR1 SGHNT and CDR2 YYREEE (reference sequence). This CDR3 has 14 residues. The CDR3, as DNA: TGTGCCAGCAGCTCGCAGGGAATCGACACTGAAGCTTTCTTT. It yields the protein CASSSQGIDTEAFF.

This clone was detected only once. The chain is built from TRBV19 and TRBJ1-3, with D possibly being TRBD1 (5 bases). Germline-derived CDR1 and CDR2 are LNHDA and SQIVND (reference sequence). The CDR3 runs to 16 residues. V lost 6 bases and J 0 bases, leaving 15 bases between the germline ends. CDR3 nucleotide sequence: TGTGCCAGTAGGTCTGTCGGACAAAGCTCTGGAAACACCATATATTTT. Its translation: CASRSVGQSSGNTIYF. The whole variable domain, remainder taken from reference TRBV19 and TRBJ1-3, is DGGITQSPKYLFRKEGQNVTLSCEQNLNHDAMYWYRQDPGQGLRLIYYSQIVNDFQKGDIAEGYSVSREKKESFPLTVTSAQKNPTAFYLCASRSVGQSSGNTIYFGEGSWLTVV.

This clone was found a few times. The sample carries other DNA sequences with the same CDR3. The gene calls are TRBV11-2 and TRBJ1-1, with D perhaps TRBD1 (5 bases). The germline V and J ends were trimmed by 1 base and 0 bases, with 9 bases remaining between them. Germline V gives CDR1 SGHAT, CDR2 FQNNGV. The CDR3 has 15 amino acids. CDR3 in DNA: TGTGCCAGCAGCTTAGCTCCCAGGGTGAACACTGAAGCTTTCTTT. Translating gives CASSLAPRVNTEAFF. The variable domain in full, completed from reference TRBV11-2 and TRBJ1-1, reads EAGVAQSPRYKIIEKRQSVAFWCNPISGHATLYWYQQILGQGPKLLIQFQNNGVVDDSQLPKDRFSAERLKGVDSTLKIQPAKLEDSAVYLCASSLAPRVNTEAFFGQGTRLTVV.

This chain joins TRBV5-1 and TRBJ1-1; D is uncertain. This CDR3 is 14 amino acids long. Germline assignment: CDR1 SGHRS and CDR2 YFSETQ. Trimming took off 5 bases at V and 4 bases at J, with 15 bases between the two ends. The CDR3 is CASSSHPLGTEAFF. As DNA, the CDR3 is TGCGCCAGCAGTTCACACCCCCTTGGCACTGAAGCTTTCTTT. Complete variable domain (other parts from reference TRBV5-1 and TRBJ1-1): KAGVTQTPRYLIKTRGQQVTLSCSPISGHRSVSWYQQTPGQGLQFLFEYFSETQRNKGNFPGRFSGRQFSNSRSEMNVSTLELGDSALYLCASSSHPLGTEAFFGQGTRLTVV.

The CDR3 here is CSAADGTGFSGELFF. CDR3 sequence (DNA): TGCAGCGCCGCGGACGGGACAGGGTTTTCCGGGGAGCTGTTTTTT. V usage is TRBV29-1 and J usage is TRBJ2-2; 9 bases match TRBD1. J was trimmed by 6 bases and V by 7 bases; bases with no gene match: 12. CDR1 SQVTM and CDR2 ANQGSEA come from the germline V gene. This CDR3 comprises 15 residues.

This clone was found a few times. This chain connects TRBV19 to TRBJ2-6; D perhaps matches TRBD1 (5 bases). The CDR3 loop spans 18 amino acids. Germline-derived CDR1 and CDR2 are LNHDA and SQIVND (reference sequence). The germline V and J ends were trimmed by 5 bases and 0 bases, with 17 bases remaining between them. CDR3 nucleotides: TGTGCCAGTAGTTCACAGGCCCCTCGGCGCTCTGGGGCCAACGTCCTGACTTTC. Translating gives CASSSQAPRRSGANVLTF.

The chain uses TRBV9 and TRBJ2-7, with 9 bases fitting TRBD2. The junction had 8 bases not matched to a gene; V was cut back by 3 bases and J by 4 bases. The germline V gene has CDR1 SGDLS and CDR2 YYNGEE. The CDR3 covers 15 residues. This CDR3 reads CASSESGLASYEQYF. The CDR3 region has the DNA TGTGCCAGCAGCGAATCGGGACTAGCTTCATACGAGCAGTACTTC.

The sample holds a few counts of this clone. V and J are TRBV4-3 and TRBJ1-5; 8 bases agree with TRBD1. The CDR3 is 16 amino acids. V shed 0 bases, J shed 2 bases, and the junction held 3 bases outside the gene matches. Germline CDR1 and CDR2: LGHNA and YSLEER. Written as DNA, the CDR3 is TGCGCCAGCAGCCAAGATGCAGGGGGCGGCAATCAGCCCCAGCATTTT. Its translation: CASSQDAGGGNQPQHF.

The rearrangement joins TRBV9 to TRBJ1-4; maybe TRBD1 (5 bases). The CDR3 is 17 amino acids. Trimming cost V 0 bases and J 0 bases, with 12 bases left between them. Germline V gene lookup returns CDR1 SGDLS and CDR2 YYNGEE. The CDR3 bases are TGTGCCAGCAGCGTAGCTGTTGACAGCTCAACTAATGAAAAACTGTTTTTT. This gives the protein CASSVAVDSSTNEKLFF.

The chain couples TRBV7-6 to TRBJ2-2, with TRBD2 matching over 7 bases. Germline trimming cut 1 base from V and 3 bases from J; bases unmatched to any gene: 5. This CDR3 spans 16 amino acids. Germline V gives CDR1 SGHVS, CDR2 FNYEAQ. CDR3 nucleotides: TGTGCCAGCAGCTTAGGCGCGGGAGTGGACACCGGGGAGCTGTTTTTT. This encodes CASSLGAGVDTGELFF.

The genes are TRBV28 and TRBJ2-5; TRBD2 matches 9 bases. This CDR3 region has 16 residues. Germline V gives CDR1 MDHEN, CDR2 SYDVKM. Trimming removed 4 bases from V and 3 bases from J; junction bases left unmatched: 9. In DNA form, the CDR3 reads TGTGCCAGCAGTTCCTACGTAGCGGGAGTTGAAGAGACCCAGTACTTC. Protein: CASSSYVAGVEETQYF.

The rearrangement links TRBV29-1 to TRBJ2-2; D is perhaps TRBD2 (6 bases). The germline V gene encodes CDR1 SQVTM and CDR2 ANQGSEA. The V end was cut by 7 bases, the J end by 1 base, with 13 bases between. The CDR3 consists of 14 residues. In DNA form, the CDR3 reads TGCAGCGCCGAGGGGCGGGAGAACACCGGGGAGCTGTTTTTT. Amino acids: CSAEGRENTGELFF.

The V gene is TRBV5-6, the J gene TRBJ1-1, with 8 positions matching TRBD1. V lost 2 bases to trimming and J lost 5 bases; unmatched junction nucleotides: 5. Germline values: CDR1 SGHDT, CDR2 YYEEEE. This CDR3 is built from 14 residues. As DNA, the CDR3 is TGTGCCAGCAGCTTTGGGACAGGTTGGACTGAAGCTTTCTTT. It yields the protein CASSFGTGWTEAFF. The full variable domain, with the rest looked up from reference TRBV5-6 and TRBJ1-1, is DAGVTQSPTHLIKTRGQQVTLRCSPKSGHDTVSWYQQALGQGPQFIFQYYEEEERQRGNFPDRFSGHQFPNYSSELNVNALLLGDSALYLCASSFGTGWTEAFFGQGTRLTVV.

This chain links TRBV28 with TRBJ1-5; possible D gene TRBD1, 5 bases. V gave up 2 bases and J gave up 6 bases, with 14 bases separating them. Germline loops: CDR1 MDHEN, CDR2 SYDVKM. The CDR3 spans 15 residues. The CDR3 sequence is CASSLDAGLVQPQHF. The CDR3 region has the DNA TGTGCCAGCAGTTTAGATGCAGGGTTAGTTCAGCCCCAGCATTTT.

In DNA, the CDR3 is TGTGCCAGTAGTCGGGCTAGCGGGACTGGCAATACGCAGTATTTT. Amino acid sequence: CASSRASGTGNTQYF. This rearrangement joins TRBV19 to TRBJ2-3, with TRBD2 matching 9 bases. The CDR3 covers 15 residues. V shed 5 bases and J 7 bases; nucleotides not matched to a gene: 10. Germline V CDR1 and CDR2: LNHDA, SQIVND (reference sequence).

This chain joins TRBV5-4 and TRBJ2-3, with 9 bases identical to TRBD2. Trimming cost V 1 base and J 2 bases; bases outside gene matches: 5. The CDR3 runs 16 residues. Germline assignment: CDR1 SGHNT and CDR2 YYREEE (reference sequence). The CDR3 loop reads CASSLRLAGTTDTQYF. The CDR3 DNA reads TGTGCCAGCAGCTTGAGGCTAGCGGGGACCACAGATACGCAGTATTTT.

CDR3 region: CASTRQGGNTEAFF. The CDR3, as DNA: TGTGCCAGCACTCGACAGGGAGGAAACACTGAAGCTTTCTTT. The J gene is TRBJ1-1, the V gene TRBV6-1; TRBD1 agrees at 7 bases. With V trimmed by 7 bases and J by 2 bases, 7 bases remained unmatched. The germline V gene has CDR1 MNHNS and CDR2 SASEGT. The CDR3 length is 14 residues.

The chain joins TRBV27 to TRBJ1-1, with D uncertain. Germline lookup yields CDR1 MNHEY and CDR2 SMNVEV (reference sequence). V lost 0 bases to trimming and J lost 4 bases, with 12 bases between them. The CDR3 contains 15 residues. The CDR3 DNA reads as TGTGCCAGCAGTTTATCGGGATCCGCGGGCACTGAAGCTTTCTTT. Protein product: CASSLSGSAGTEAFF.

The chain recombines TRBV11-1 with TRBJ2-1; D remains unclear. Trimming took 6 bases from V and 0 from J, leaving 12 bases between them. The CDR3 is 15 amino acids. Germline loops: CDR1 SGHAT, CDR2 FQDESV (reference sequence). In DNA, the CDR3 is TGTGCCAGCAGTCCAGACTTTAGCTCCTACAATGAGCAGTTCTTC. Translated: CASSPDFSSYNEQFF.

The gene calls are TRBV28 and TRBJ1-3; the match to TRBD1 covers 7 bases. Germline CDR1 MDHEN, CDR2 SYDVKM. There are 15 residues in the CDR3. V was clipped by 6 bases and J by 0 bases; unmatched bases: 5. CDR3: CASRSGQDSGNTIYF. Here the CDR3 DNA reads TGTGCCAGCAGATCCGGACAGGACTCTGGAAACACCATATATTTT.

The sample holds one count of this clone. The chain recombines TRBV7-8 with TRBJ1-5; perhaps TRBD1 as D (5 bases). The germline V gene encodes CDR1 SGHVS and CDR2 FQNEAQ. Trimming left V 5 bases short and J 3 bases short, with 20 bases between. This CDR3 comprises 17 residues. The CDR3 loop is CASSPTPGSWTNQPQHF. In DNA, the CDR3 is TGTGCCAGCAGCCCCACCCCAGGGTCTTGGACCAATCAGCCCCAGCATTTT.

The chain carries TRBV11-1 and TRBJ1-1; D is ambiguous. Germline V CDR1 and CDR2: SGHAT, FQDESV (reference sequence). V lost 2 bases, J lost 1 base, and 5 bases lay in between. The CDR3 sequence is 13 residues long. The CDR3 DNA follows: TGTGCCAGCAGCTTATACAGGAACACTGAAGCTTTCTTT. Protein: CASSLYRNTEAFF.

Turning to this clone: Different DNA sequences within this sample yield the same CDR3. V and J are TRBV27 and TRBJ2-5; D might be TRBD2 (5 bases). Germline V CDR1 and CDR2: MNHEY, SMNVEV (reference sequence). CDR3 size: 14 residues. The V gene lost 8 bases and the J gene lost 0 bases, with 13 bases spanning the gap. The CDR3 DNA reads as TGTGCCAGCTGGAGGCTCACCAACCAAGAGACCCAGTACTTC. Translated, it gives CASWRLTNQETQYF.